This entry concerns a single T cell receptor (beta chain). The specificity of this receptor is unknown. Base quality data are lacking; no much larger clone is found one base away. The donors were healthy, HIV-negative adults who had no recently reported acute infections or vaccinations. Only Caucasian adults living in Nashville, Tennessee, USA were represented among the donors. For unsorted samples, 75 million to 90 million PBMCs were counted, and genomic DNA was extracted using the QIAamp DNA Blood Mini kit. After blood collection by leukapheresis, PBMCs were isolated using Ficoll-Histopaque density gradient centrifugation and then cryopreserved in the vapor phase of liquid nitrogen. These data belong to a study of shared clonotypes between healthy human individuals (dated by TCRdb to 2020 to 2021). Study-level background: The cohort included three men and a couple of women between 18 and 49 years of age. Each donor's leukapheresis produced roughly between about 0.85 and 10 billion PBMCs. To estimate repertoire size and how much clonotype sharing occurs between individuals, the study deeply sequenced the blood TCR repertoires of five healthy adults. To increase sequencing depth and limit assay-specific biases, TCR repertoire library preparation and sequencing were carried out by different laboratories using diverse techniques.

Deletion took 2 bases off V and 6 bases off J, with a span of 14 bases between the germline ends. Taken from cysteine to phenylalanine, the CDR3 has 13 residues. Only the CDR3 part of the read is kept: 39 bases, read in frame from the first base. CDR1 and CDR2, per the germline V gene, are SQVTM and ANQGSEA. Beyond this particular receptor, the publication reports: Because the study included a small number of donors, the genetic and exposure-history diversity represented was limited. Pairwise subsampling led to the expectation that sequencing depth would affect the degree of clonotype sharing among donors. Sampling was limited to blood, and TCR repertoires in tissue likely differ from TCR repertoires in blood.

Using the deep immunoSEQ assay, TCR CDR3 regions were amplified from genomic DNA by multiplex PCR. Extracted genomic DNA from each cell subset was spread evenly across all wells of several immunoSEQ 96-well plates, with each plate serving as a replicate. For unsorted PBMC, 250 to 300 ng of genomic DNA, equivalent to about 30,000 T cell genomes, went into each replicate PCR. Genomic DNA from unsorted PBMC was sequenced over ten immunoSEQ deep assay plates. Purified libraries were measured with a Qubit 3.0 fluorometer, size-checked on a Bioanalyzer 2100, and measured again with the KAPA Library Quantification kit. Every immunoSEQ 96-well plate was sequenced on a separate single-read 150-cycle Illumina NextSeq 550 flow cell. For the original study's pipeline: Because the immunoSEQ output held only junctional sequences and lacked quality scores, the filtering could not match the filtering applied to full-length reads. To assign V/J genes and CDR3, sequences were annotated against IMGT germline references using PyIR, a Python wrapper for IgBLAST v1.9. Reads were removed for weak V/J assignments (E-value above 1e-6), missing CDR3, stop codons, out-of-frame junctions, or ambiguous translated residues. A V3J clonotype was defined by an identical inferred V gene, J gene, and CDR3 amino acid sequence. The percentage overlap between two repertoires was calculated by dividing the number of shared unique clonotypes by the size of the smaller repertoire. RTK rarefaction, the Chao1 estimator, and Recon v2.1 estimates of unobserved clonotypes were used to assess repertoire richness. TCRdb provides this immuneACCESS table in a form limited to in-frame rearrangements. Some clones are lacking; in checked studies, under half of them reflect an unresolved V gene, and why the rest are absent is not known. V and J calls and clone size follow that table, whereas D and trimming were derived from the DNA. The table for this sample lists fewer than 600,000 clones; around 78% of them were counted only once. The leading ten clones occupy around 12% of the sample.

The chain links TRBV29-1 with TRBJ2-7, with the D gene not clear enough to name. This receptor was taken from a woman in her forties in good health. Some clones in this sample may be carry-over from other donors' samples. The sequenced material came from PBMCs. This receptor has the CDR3 CSVESTAAREQYF. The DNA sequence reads TGCAGCGTTGAATCCACCGCAGCCCGCGAGCAGTACTTC.